This record concerns one TCR beta chain sequence. Source study methods: Counts of nucleated cells, estimated from reference gene primer amplification, were obtained. The data were produced by immunoSEQ multiplex PCR, yet TCRdb's version contains in-frame clones alone and is incomplete. The DNA was the basis for D and trimming; V, J and clone size are from that table. The table includes 150,000 to 200,000 clones, under 90% detected once. This entry comes from a study of blood T cell repertoires in COVID-19. About the study: Spain, Italy and the United States supplied samples that represented acute and convalescent COVID-19. Nucleic acid was either cDNA or gDNA, and it came from T cells, B-cell-depleted T cells, or PBMCs.

V shed 4 bases, J shed 8 bases, and the junction held 6 bases outside the gene matches. Germline V gives CDR1 ENHRY, CDR2 SYGVKD. The CDR3 spans 13 residues. Sequenced sample: peripheral blood. This chain links TRBV10-3 with TRBJ1-2; 8 nucleotides match TRBD1. The TCR originated in a middle-aged man with acute or convalescent COVID-19. For the CDR3, the DNA is TGTGCCATCAGTGGGACAGGGCTCGAGGGCTACACCTTC. Its protein product is CAISGTGLEGYTF.